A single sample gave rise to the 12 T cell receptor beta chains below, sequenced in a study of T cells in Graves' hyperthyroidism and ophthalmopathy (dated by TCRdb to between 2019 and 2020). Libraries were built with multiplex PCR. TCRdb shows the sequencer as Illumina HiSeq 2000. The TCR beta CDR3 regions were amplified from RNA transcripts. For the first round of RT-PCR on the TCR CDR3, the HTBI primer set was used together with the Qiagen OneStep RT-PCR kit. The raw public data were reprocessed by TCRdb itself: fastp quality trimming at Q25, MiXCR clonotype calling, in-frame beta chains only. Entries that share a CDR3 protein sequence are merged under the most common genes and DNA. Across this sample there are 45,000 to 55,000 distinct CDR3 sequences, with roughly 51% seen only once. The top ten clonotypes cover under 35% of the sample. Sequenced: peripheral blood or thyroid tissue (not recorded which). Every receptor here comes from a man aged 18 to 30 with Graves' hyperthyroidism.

This chain's CDR3 is CASGDVGRLTYEQYF. The CDR3 region has the DNA TGCGCCAGCGGGGACGTTGGGAGACTGACCTACGAGCAGTACTTC. The rearrangement joins TRBV10-2 to TRBJ2-7, with D possibly called TRBD1 or TRBD2 (5 bases each). CDR1 WSHSY and CDR2 SAAADI come from the germline V gene. Deletions cut 8 bases from V and 2 bases from J, with 19 bases between. This CDR3 region has 15 residues.

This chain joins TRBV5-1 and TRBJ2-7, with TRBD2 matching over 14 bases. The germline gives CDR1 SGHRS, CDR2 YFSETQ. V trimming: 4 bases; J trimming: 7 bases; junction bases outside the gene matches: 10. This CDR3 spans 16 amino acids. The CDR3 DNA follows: TGCGCCAGCAGCGACCCCGGGACTAGCGGGAGTAGTGAGCAGTACTTC. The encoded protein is CASSDPGTSGSSEQYF.

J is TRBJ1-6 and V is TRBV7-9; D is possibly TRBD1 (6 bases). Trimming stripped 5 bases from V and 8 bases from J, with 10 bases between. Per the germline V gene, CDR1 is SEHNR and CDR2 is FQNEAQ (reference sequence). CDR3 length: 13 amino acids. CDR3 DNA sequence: TGTGCCAGCAGCCGGGGGGCCTATTCACCCCTCCACTTT. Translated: CASSRGAYSPLHF.

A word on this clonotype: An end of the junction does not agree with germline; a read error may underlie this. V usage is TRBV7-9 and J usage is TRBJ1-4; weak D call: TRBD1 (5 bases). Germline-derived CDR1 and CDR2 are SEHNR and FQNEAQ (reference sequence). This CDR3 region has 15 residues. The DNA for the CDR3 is TGTACCAGCAGCATAGACGGGGGGTTCTTGGAAAAACTGTTTTTT. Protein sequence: CTSSIDGGFLEKLFF.

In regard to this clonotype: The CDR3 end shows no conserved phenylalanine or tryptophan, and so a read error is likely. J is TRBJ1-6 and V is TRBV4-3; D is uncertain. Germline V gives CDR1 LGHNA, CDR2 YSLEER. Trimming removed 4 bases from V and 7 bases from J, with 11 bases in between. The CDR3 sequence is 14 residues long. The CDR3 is CASSLQDRNSPLHS. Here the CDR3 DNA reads TGCGCCAGCAGCCTCCAAGACCGAAATTCACCCCTCCACTCT.

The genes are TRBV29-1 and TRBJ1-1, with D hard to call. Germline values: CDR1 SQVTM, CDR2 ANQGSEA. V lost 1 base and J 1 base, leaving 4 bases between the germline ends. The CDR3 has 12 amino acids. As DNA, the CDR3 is TGCAGCGTTGAAGGCACGAACACTGAAGCTTTCTTT. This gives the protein CSVEGTNTEAFF.

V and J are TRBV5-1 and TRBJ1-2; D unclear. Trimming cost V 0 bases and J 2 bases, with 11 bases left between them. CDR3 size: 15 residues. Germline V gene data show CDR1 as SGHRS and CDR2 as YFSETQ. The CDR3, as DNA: TGCGCCAGCAGCTTGGACGGCTCGGAGAACTATGGCTACACCTTC. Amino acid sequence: CASSLDGSENYGYTF.

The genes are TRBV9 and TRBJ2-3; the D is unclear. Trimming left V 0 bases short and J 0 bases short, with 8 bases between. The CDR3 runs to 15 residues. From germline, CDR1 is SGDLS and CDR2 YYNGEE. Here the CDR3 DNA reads TGTGCCAGCAGCGTAGGGGGTTCTAGCACAGATACGCAGTATTTT. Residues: CASSVGGSSTDTQYF. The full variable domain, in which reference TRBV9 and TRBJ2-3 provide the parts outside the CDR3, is DSGVTQTPKHLITATGQRVTLRCSPRSGDLSVYWYQQSLDQGLQFLIQYYNGEERAKGNILERFSAQQFPDLHSELNLSSLELGDSALYFCASSVGGSSTDTQYFGPGTRLTVL.

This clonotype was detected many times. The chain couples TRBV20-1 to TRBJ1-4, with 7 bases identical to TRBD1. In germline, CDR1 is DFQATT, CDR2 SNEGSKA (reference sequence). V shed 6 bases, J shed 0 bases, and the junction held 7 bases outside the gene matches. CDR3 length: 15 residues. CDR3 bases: TGCAGTGCCACCCGGGACAGCGCAACTAATGAAAAACTGTTTTTT. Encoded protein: CSATRDSATNEKLFF.

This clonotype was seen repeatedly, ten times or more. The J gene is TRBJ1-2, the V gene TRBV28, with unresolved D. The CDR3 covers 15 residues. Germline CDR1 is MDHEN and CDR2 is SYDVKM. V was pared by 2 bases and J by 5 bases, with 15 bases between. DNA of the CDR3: TGTGCCAGCAGTTTACCGGGCGTCGCGATATATGGCTACACCTTC. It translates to CASSLPGVAIYGYTF.

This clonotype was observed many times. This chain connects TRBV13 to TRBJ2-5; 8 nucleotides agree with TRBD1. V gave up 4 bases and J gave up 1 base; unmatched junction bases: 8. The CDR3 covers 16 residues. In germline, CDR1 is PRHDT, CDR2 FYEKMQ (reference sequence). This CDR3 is CASSSDRTGSQETQYF. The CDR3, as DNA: TGTGCCAGCAGCTCAGACCGGACAGGGTCCCAAGAGACCCAGTACTTC.

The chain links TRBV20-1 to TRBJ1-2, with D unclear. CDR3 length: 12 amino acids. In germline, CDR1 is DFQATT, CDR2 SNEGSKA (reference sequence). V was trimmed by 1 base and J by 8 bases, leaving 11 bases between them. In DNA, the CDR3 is TGCAGTGCTAGAGTTGACTTCAGGGGCTACACCTTC. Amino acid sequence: CSARVDFRGYTF.